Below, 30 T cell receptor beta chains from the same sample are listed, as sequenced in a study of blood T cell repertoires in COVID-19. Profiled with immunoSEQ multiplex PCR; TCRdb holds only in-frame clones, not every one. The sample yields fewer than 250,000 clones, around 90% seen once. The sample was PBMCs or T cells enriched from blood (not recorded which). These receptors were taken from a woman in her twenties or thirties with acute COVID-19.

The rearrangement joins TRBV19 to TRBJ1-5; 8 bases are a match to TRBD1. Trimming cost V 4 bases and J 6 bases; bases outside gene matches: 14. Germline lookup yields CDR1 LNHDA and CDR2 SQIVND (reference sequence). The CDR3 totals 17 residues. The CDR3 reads CASSTDRVGGLGQPQHF. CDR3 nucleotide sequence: TGTGCCAGTAGTACGGACAGGGTTGGTGGCCTTGGTCAGCCCCAGCATTTT.

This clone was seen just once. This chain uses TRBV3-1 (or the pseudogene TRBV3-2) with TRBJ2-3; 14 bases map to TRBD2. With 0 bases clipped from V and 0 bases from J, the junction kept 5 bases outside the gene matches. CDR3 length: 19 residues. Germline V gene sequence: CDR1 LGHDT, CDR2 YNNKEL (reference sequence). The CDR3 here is CASSQDPGLAGASTDTQYF. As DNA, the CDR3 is TGTGCCAGCAGCCAAGACCCGGGACTAGCGGGGGCTAGCACAGATACGCAGTATTTT.

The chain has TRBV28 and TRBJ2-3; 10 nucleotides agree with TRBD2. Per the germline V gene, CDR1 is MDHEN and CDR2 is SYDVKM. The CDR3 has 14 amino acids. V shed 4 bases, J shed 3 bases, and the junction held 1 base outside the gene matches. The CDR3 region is CASSWTSGTDTQYF. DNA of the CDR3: TGTGCCAGCAGTTGGACTAGCGGAACAGATACGCAGTATTTT.

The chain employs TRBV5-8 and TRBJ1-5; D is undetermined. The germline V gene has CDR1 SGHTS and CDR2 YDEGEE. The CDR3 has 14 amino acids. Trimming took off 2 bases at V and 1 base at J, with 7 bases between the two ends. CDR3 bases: TGTGCCAGCAGCTTTGACTGGAGCAATCAGCCCCAGCATTTT. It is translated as CASSFDWSNQPQHF.

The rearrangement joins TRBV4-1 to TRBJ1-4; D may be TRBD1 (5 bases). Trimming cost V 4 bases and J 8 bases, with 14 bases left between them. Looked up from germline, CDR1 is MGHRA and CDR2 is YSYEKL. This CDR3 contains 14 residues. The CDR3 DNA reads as TGCGCCAGCAGCCTTTTGGATCGGGGGGAAAAACTGTTTTTT. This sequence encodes CASSLLDRGEKLFF.

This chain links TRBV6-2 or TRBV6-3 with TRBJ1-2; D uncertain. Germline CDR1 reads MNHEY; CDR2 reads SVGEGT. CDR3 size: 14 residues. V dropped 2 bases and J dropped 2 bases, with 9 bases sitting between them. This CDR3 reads CASSYGQANYGYTF. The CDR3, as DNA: TGTGCCAGCAGTTACGGGCAGGCCAACTATGGCTACACCTTC.

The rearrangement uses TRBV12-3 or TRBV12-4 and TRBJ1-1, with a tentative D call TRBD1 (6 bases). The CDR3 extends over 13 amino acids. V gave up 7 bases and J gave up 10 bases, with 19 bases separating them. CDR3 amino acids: CASTPLPGQLAFF. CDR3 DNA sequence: TGTGCCAGCACACCTTTACCCGGACAGCTAGCTTTCTTT.

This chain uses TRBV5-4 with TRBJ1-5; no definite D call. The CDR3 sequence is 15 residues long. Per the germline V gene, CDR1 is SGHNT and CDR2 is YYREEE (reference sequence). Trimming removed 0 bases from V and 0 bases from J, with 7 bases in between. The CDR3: CASSLGGLSNQPQHF. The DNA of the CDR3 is TGTGCCAGCAGCTTGGGTGGACTTAGCAATCAGCCCCAGCATTTT.

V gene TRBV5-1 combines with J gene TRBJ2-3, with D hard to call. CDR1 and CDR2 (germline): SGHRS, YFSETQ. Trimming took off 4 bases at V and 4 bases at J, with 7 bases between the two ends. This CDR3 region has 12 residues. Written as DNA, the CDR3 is TGCGCCAGCAGCGTAGCTTCAGATACGCAGTATTTT. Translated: CASSVASDTQYF. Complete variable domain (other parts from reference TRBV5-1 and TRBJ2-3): KAGVTQTPRYLIKTRGQQVTLSCSPISGHRSVSWYQQTPGQGLQFLFEYFSETQRNKGNFPGRFSGRQFSNSRSEMNVSTLELGDSALYLCASSVASDTQYFGPGTRLTVL.

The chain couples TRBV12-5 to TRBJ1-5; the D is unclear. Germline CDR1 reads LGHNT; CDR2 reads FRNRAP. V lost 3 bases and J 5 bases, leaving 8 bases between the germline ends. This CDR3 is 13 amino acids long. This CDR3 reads CASGLSSDQPQHF. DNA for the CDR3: TGTGCTAGTGGTTTATCATCGGATCAGCCCCAGCATTTT. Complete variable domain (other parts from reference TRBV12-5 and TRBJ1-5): DARVTQTPRHKVTEMGQEVTMRCQPILGHNTVFWYRQTMMQGLELLAYFRNRAPLDDSGMPKDRFSAEMPDATLATLKIQPSEPRDSAVYFCASGLSSDQPQHFGDGTRLSIL.

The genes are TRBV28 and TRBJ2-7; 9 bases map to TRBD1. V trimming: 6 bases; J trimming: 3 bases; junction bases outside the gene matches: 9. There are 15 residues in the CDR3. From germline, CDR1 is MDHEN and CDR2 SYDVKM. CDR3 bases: TGTGCCAGCAGGTCCGGGACAGGGTATGTCTACGAGCAGTACTTC. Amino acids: CASRSGTGYVYEQYF.

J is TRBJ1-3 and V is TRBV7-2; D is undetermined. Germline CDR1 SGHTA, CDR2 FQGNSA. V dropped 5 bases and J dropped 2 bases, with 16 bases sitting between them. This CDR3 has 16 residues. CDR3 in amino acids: CASSPHSEGAGNTIYF. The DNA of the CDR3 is TGTGCCAGCAGCCCCCATAGTGAGGGTGCTGGAAACACCATATATTTT.

CDR3 DNA sequence: TGTGCCAGCGGCAAAACAGGGAGCGAGCAGTACTTC. As protein: CASGKTGSEQYF. The rearrangement joins TRBV5-6 to TRBJ2-7; perhaps TRBD1 as D (6 bases). The CDR3 sequence is 12 residues long. V was clipped by 7 bases and J by 6 bases, with 14 bases between them. Germline values: CDR1 SGHDT, CDR2 YYEEEE.

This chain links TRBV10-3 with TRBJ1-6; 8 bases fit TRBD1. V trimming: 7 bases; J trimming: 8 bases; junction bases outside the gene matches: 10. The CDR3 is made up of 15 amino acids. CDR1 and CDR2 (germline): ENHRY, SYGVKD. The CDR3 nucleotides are TGTGCCATCACCAAGGACAGGGCTGGAGATTCACCCCTCCACTTT. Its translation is CAITKDRAGDSPLHF.

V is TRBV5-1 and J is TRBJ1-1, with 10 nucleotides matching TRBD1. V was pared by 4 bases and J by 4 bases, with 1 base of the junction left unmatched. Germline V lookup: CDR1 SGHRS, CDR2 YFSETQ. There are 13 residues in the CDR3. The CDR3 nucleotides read TGCGCCAGCAGCAGGACAGGGGGCACTGAAGCTTTCTTT. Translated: CASSRTGGTEAFF. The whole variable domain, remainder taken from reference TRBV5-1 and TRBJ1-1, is KAGVTQTPRYLIKTRGQQVTLSCSPISGHRSVSWYQQTPGQGLQFLFEYFSETQRNKGNFPGRFSGRQFSNSRSEMNVSTLELGDSALYLCASSRTGGTEAFFGQGTRLTVV.

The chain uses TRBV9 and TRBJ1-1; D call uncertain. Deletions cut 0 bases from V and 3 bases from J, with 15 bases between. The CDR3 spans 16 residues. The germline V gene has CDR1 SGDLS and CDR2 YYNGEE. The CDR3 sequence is CASSVGLRDSDTEAFF. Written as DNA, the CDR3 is TGTGCCAGCAGCGTAGGATTGAGGGATAGCGACACTGAAGCTTTCTTT.

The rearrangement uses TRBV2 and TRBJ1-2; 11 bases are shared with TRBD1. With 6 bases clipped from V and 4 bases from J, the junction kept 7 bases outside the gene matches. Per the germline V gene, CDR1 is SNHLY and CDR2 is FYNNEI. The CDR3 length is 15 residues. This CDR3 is CASSVRTGGFYGYTF. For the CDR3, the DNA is TGTGCCAGCAGCGTAAGGACAGGGGGCTTCTATGGCTACACCTTC.

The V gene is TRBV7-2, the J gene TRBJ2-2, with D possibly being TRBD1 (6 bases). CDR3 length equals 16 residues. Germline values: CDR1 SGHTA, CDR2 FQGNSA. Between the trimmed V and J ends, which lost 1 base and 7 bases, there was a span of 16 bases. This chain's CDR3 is CASSLVVRGNGGELFF. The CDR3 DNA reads TGTGCCAGCAGCTTAGTAGTTAGGGGGAATGGCGGGGAGCTGTTTTTT.

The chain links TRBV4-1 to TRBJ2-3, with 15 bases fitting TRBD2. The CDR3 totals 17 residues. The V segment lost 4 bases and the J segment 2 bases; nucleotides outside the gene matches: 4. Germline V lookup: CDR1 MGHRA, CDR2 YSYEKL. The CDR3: CASSPGLAGGPTDTQYF. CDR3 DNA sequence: TGCGCCAGCAGCCCAGGACTAGCGGGGGGGCCCACAGATACGCAGTATTTT.

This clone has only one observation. The CDR3 here is CASSQETGRHTEAFF. CDR3 sequence (DNA): TGCGCCAGCAGCCAAGAAACAGGGCGTCACACTGAAGCTTTCTTT. The V call is TRBV4-3, the J call TRBJ1-1; weak D call: TRBD1 (6 bases). Looked up from germline, CDR1 is LGHNA and CDR2 is YSLEER. Between the trimmed V and J ends, which lost 0 bases and 3 bases, there was a span of 11 bases. The CDR3 totals 15 residues.

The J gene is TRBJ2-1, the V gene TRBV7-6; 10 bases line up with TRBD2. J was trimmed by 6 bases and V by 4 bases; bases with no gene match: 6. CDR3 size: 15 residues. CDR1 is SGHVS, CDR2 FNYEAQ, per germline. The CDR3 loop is CASSSSGGAPNEQFF. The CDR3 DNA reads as TGTGCCAGCAGCTCCAGCGGGGGGGCCCCCAATGAGCAGTTCTTC.

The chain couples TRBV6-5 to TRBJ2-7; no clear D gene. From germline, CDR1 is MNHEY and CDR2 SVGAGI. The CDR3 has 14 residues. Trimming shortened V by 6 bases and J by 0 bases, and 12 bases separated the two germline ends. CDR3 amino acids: CASREIAISYEQYF. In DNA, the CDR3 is TGTGCCAGCAGGGAGATTGCTATCTCCTACGAGCAGTACTTC.

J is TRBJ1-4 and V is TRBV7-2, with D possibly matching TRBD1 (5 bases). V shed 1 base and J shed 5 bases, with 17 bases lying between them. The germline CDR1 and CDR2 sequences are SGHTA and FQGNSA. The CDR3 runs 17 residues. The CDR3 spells CASSLEDRRGRNEKLFF. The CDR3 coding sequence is TGTGCCAGCAGCTTAGAGGATAGGCGGGGCAGGAATGAAAAACTGTTTTTT.

Here the CDR3 reads CASSQVRGNTEAFF. For the CDR3, the DNA is TGCGCCAGCAGCCAAGTCAGGGGCAACACTGAAGCTTTCTTT. This chain links TRBV4-1 with TRBJ1-1, with D possibly TRBD1 on 6 matching bases. CDR3 length: 14 amino acids. The ends were cut back, 1 base at V and 2 bases at J, with 8 bases in the middle. Germline loops: CDR1 MGHRA, CDR2 YSYEKL.

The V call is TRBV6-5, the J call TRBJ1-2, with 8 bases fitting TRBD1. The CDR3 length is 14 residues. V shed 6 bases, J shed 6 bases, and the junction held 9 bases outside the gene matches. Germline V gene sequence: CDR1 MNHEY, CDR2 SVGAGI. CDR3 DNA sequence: TGTGCCAGCAGCAGACAGGGGTCGCGAAATGGCTACACCTTC. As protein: CASSRQGSRNGYTF.

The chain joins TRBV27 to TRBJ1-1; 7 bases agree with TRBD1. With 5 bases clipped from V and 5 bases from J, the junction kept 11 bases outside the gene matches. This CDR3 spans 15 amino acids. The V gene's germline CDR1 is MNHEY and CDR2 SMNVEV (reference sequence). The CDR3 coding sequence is TGTGCCAGCAGTCTCACCCCCACAGGGGATACTGAAGCTTTCTTT. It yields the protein CASSLTPTGDTEAFF.

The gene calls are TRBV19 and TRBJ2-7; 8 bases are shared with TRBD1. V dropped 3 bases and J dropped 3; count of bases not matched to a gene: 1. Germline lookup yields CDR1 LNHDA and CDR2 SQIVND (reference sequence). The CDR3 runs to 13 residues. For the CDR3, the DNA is TGTGCCAGTAGTATGGGACAGGTCTACGAGCAGTACTTC. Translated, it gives CASSMGQVYEQYF.

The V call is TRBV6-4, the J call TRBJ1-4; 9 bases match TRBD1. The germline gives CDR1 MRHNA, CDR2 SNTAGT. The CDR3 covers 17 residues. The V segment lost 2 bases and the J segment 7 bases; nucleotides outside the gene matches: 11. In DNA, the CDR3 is TGTGCCAGCAGTGACAGAGCTACAGGGGGCGCGGGTGAAAAACTGTTTTTT. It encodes CASSDRATGGAGEKLFF.

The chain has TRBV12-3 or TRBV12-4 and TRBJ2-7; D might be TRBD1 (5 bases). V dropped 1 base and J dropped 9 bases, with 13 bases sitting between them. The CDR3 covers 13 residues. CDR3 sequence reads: CASSLVTASVQYF. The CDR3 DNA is TGTGCCAGCAGTTTAGTGACAGCCAGTGTGCAGTACTTC.

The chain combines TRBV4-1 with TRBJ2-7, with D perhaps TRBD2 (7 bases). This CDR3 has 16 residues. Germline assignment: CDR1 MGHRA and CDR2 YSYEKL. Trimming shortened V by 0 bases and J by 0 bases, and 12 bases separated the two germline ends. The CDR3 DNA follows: TGCGCCAGCAGCCAAGATAGGGGGGGCAACTCCTACGAGCAGTACTTC. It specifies CASSQDRGGNSYEQYF.